This T cell receptor (beta chain) was recovered during a study of Tregs in tolerant kidney transplant recipients. For the study at large: Recipients received nonmyeloablative bone marrow transplants from related graft donors, with transient mixed chimerism. Study findings and constraints: Biological reproducibility was not directly addressed, but technical replication error appeared minimal.

The V gene end was trimmed by 6 bases and the J gene end by 10 bases; junction bases not matched to a gene: 8. This CDR3 is built from 14 residues. CDR1 and CDR2 (germline): LNHDA, SQIVND (reference sequence). CD4+CD25+CD127- Tregs, CD4+CD25- non-Tregs, CD4 and CD8 cells were sorted. Sequencing was performed with immunoSEQ multiplex PCR; in TCRdb, only in-frame clones are kept and a portion is missing. This sample has some 66,000 clones, with roughly 92% found just once. As to this clone: Its antigen is not identified.

This receptor was taken from a human donor who received a combined kidney and bone marrow transplant. The sample was CD8+ T cells from blood, taken before the transplant. This chain uses TRBV19 with TRBJ1-6, with TRBD1 identical over 8 bases. CDR3 nucleotides: TGTGCCAGTAGGATACAGGGGGTTAGCTCACCCCTCCACTTT. It specifies CASRIQGVSSPLHF.